Below, 8 T cell receptor beta chains from the same sample are listed, as sequenced in a study of vaccination effects on CD4 cells after COVID-19. These receptors are not linked to any known antigen. Before any sequencing was done, the ViraFEST assay used viral peptide pools to expand antigen-specific CD4+ T cells. Investigators separated out CD4+ T cells once approximately 10 days of culture had passed. All study participants received two doses of BNT162b2 or mRNA-1273 vaccine. The table came from immunoSEQ multiplex PCR; TCRdb's copy has only in-frame clones and leaves some out. This sample has some 20,000 clones, with 70% to 80% found just once. The material was CD4+ T cells from PBMCs cultured with HCoV-229E spike peptides, obtained after COVID-19 vaccination. The receptor set was obtained from a human donor who received a COVID-19 vaccine.

The J gene is TRBJ2-1, the V gene TRBV15; TRBD2 is a possible D gene (6 bases). Germline CDR1 and CDR2: LNHNV and YYDKDF (reference sequence). V dropped 0 bases and J dropped 10 bases, with 13 bases sitting between them. CDR3 length equals 14 residues. CDR3 amino acids: CATSRETRLAEQFF. The CDR3 nucleotides read TGTGCCACCAGCAGAGAGACTAGGCTAGCGGAGCAGTTCTTC.

This chain links TRBV7-9 with TRBJ1-2; perhaps TRBD1 as D (5 bases). Per germline, CDR1 SEHNR and CDR2 FQNEAQ (reference sequence). CDR3 length equals 16 residues. V dropped 3 bases and J dropped 7 bases, with 21 bases sitting between them. The CDR3, as DNA: TGTGCCAGCAGCTTCCCTCCGCCGGCAGGGTTGGCTGGCTACACCTTC. As protein: CASSFPPPAGLAGYTF.

The rearrangement uses TRBV2 and TRBJ2-1; 12 nucleotides line up with TRBD2. With V trimmed by 4 bases and J by 4 bases, 2 bases remained unmatched. The V gene's germline CDR1 is SNHLY and CDR2 FYNNEI. The CDR3 is 15 residues long. CDR3 residues: CASSASGGGYNEQFF. The CDR3 bases are TGTGCCAGCAGTGCTAGCGGGGGGGGATACAATGAGCAGTTCTTC.

This chain links TRBV7-6 with TRBJ1-5, with D unclear. Trimming removed 5 bases at V and 0 bases at J, with 32 bases between. This CDR3 has 22 amino acids. Germline lookup yields CDR1 SGHVS and CDR2 FNYEAQ. CDR3 DNA sequence: TGTGCCAGCAGCGGGGAGGGCGGATCTAATCCCGACCTCTCTTATAGCAATCAGCCCCAGCATTTT. This gives the protein CASSGEGGSNPDLSYSNQPQHF.

This clone showed up just a few times. The rearrangement links TRBV19 to TRBJ1-1, with D uncertain. The germline V gene has CDR1 LNHDA and CDR2 SQIVND (reference sequence). CDR3 length equals 15 residues. The V end lost 4 bases, the J end lost 0 bases, and 12 bases lay between the germline ends. This chain's CDR3 is CASSTRRGLNTEAFF. The CDR3 region has the DNA TGTGCCAGTAGTACCCGGCGCGGACTGAACACTGAAGCTTTCTTT.

This clone was recorded only once. The chain combines TRBV3-1 (or the pseudogene TRBV3-2) with TRBJ1-2, with no clear D. This CDR3 spans 14 amino acids. Trimming removed 1 base at V and 6 bases at J, with 12 bases between. The germline V gene encodes CDR1 LGHDT and CDR2 YNNKEL (reference sequence). The CDR3 is CASSQVAEQDGYTF. As DNA, the CDR3 is TGTGCCAGCAGCCAAGTGGCCGAGCAAGATGGCTACACCTTC.

This chain links TRBV6-6 with TRBJ2-5; D is perhaps TRBD1 (7 bases). This CDR3 has 13 residues. Trimming took 4 bases from V and 5 from J, leaving 11 bases between them. Per germline, CDR1 MNHNY and CDR2 SVGAGI (reference sequence). The CDR3 DNA sequence: TGTGCCAGCAGTTCACAGGGGAGGGAGACCCAGTACTTC. It specifies CASSSQGRETQYF.

The chain joins TRBV7-2 to TRBJ2-1; TRBD1 agrees at 10 bases. This CDR3 spans 18 amino acids. J was trimmed by 8 bases and V by 1 base; bases with no gene match: 14. Germline values: CDR1 SGHTA, CDR2 FQGNSA. The CDR3 nucleotides are TGTGCCAGCAGCTTAGGATTTCCGGGACAGGGGTATGATGATGAGCAGTTCTTC. Its translation: CASSLGFPGQGYDDEQFF.